This T cell receptor beta chain came from a study of T cell responses to AZD1222 COVID-19 vaccine. Overall study findings and caveats: There were mostly white British donors and more females than males, and clonal diversity was possibly underestimated. Spike-spanning, vaccine-associated CD4 TCRs were dominant at 160-218 and 743-854.

About this clone: Its target is unknown.

Generated by immunoSEQ multiplex PCR, the TCRdb table keeps only in-frame clones and is missing some. Found here are 80,000 to 90,000 clones, around nine tenths of them singletons; the top ten hold roughly 5.5%. Sequencing was performed on peripheral blood, taken on day 0 of MenACWY control vaccination. The origin of this receptor is an adult in good health.

CDR3 amino acids: CSVPDRVSGNTEAFF. As DNA, the CDR3 is TGCAGCGTCCCTGACAGGGTGTCGGGGAACACTGAAGCTTTCTTT. This sequence joins TRBV29-1 and TRBJ1-1; 7 bases map to TRBD1. This CDR3 has 15 amino acids. The germline V gene has CDR1 SQVTM and CDR2 ANQGSEA. Trimming took 6 bases from V and 1 from J; bases not matched to a gene: 11.